This TCR beta chain was observed in a study of T cell responses to AZD1222 COVID-19 vaccine. Overall study findings and caveats: A mostly white British donor set with more females was recruited, and clonal diversity was possibly underestimated. Regions 160-218 and 743-854 dominated among vaccine-associated CD4 TCRs spanning spike. Within unmutated variant regions lay the reported targets of nearly half of spike-specific TCRs.

Germline V gives CDR1 SNHLY, CDR2 FYNNEI. The CDR3 extends over 12 amino acids. V shed 6 bases and J 5 bases; nucleotides not matched to a gene: 2. Here immunoSEQ multiplex PCR was the method, and the copy in TCRdb shows in-frame clones only, minus some. The repertoire has about 150,000 clones, approximately 94% of them found once; the top ten carry roughly 9.1%. About this clone: The antigen is undetermined.

Sample: peripheral blood, taken on day 0 of AZD1222 vaccination. The chain has TRBV2 and TRBJ2-3; 7 bases agree with TRBD2. This sequence originates from an adult in good health. CDR3 coding DNA: TGTGCCAGCAGGGGGGAGGGAGATACGCAGTATTTT. It encodes CASRGEGDTQYF.